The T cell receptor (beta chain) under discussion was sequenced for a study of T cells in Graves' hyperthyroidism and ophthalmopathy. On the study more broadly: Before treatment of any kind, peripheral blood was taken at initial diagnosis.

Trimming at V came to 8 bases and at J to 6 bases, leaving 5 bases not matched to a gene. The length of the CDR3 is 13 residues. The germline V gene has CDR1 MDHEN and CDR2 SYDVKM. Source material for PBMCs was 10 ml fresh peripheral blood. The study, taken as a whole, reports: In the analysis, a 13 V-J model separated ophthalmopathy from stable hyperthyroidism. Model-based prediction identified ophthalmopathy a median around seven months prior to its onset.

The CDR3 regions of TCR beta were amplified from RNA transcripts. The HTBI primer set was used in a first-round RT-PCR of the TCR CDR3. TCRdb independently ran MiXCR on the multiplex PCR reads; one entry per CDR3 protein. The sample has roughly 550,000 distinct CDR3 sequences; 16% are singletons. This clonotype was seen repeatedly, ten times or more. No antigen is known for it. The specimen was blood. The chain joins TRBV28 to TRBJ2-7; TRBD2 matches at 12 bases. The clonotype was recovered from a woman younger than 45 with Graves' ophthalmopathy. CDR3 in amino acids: CASQLAGGREQYF. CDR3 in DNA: TGTGCCAGCCAACTAGCGGGAGGTCGCGAGCAGTACTTC.